One and the same sample provided the 23 T cell receptor beta chains below, sequenced in a study of OX40 agonist ivuxolimab in advanced cancers. Measured with immunoSEQ multiplex PCR; TCRdb has only the in-frame clones, and not every one. The sample lists 65,000 to 95,000 clones; 90% to 95% were seen once. The source material was CD4+ or CD8+ T cells sorted from blood, sampled in a trial of the OX40 agonist ivuxolimab. These receptor sequences come from an adult with an advanced solid tumor such as melanoma, head and neck, liver or kidney cancer.

This chain connects TRBV7-2 to TRBJ1-6, with a weak D call TRBD1 (5 bases). Trimming removed 2 bases from V and 6 bases from J, with 11 bases in between. Germline values: CDR1 SGHTA, CDR2 FQGNSA. The CDR3 contains 15 residues. The CDR3, as DNA: TGTGCCAGCAGCTTATCCGTAAGGGGTAATTCACCCCTCCACTTT. Protein product: CASSLSVRGNSPLHF.

The gene calls are TRBV7-9 and TRBJ2-3, with TRBD1 as a possible D gene (6 bases). CDR1 and CDR2 from the germline V gene are SEHNR and FQNEAQ (reference sequence). The CDR3 contains 15 residues. The germline V and J ends were trimmed by 1 base and 4 bases, with 12 bases remaining between them. Here the CDR3 reads CASSLEGVVADTQYF. The CDR3 region has the DNA TGTGCCAGCAGCTTAGAGGGGGTAGTGGCAGATACGCAGTATTTT.

With respect to this clone: The junction departs from the called germline gene at one end, perhaps through a read error. The chain couples TRBV6-6 to TRBJ2-5; perhaps D is TRBD1 or TRBD2 (5 bases each). The CDR3 sequence is 14 residues long. The germline V gene encodes CDR1 MNHNY and CDR2 SVGAGI (reference sequence). CDR3 DNA sequence: TGTGCCAGCGGTTACGGGACGGAACAAGAGACCCAGTACTTC. Translation gives CASGYGTEQETQYF.

The rearrangement joins TRBV9 to TRBJ2-3, with D possibly TRBD2 on 6 matching bases. Germline V lookup: CDR1 SGDLS, CDR2 YYNGEE. The CDR3 covers 15 residues. V lost 3 bases, J lost 4 bases, and 15 bases lay in between. CDR3 residues: CASSATRSGSDTQYF. CDR3 DNA: TGTGCCAGCAGCGCGACTAGGTCGGGGTCAGATACGCAGTATTTT.

V is TRBV6-4 and J is TRBJ2-1, with TRBD2 matching 11 bases. Germline values: CDR1 MRHNA, CDR2 SNTAGT. Unmatched junction bases numbered 4, after V lost 4 bases and J lost 2 bases. There are 16 residues in the CDR3. CDR3 DNA sequence: TGTGCCAGCAGTGTACTAGCGGGAGAGACCTACAATGAGCAGTTCTTC. Its translation is CASSVLAGETYNEQFF.

The chain couples TRBV5-1 to TRBJ2-7, with 10 bases aligning to TRBD2. The trim removed 4 bases at V and 2 bases at J, leaving 15 bases unmatched. Germline values: CDR1 SGHRS, CDR2 YFSETQ. The CDR3 consists of 18 residues. CDR3 in amino acids: CASSPLPPSSGSPYEQYF. Here the CDR3 DNA reads TGCGCCAGCAGCCCCCTCCCTCCCTCTAGCGGGAGTCCCTACGAGCAGTACTTC. The variable domain in full, with the rest retrieved from reference TRBV5-1 and TRBJ2-7, is KAGVTQTPRYLIKTRGQQVTLSCSPISGHRSVSWYQQTPGQGLQFLFEYFSETQRNKGNFPGRFSGRQFSNSRSEMNVSTLELGDSALYLCASSPLPPSSGSPYEQYFGPGTRLTVT.

The chain has TRBV7-3 and TRBJ2-5; perhaps D is TRBD1 or TRBD2 (5 bases each). The CDR3 is made up of 14 amino acids. Trimming left V 2 bases short and J 9 bases short, with 16 bases between. Germline V gene data show CDR1 as SGHTA and CDR2 as FQGTGA. CDR3 bases: TGTGCCAGCAGCTTATCCGGGAAGCCCAGGGCCCAGTACTTC. Amino acid sequence: CASSLSGKPRAQYF. Filled out from reference TRBV7-3 and TRBJ2-5, the complete variable domain reads GAGVSQTPSNKVTEKGKYVELRCDPISGHTALYWYRQSLGQGPEFLIYFQGTGAADDSGLPNDRFFAVRPEGSVSTLKIQRTERGDSAVYLCASSLSGKPRAQYFGPGTRLLVL.

The V call is TRBV14, the J call TRBJ2-1, with no clear D. The germline V gene has CDR1 SGHDN and CDR2 FVKESK. V dropped 1 base and J dropped 1 base, with 8 bases sitting between them. This CDR3 has 15 residues. The CDR3 nucleotides read TGTGCCAGCAGCCAAGGCAGAACATCCTACAATGAGCAGTTCTTC. It translates to CASSQGRTSYNEQFF.

The chain combines TRBV6-5 with TRBJ2-7, with a weak D call TRBD2 (5 bases). The CDR3 has 15 amino acids. Germline CDR1 MNHEY, CDR2 SVGAGI. With 0 bases removed from V and 2 bases from J, the gap between germline ends came to 11 bases. In DNA form, the CDR3 reads TGTGCCAGCAGTTACTCACCCGGACTGACCTACGAGCAGTACTTC. Amino acids: CASSYSPGLTYEQYF.

This chain uses TRBV28 with TRBJ2-5; D gene ambiguous. V lost 5 bases, J lost 3 bases, and 1 base lay in between. Germline lookup yields CDR1 MDHEN and CDR2 SYDVKM. This CDR3 region has 10 residues. The CDR3 nucleotides are TGTGCCAGCAGTGAAGAGACCCAGTACTTC. This encodes CASSEETQYF.

The J gene is TRBJ2-1, the V gene TRBV5-1; TRBD2 aligns across 9 bases. Losses at the gene ends were 5 bases for V and 6 bases for J; bases not matched to a gene: 9. The CDR3 loop spans 15 amino acids. Germline lookup yields CDR1 SGHRS and CDR2 YFSETQ. The CDR3 here is CASSSTGTSSNEQFF. The CDR3 DNA reads as TGCGCCAGCAGTTCTACCGGGACTAGCAGCAATGAGCAGTTCTTC. Together with reference TRBV5-1 and TRBJ2-1, the CDR3 gives the full variable domain: KAGVTQTPRYLIKTRGQQVTLSCSPISGHRSVSWYQQTPGQGLQFLFEYFSETQRNKGNFPGRFSGRQFSNSRSEMNVSTLELGDSALYLCASSSTGTSSNEQFFGPGTRLTVL.

The V call is TRBV5-4, the J call TRBJ2-3; the match to TRBD1 covers 7 bases. With V trimmed by 4 bases and J by 5 bases, 4 bases remained unmatched. Germline CDR1 reads SGHNT; CDR2 reads YYREEE (reference sequence). The length of the CDR3 is 13 residues. The CDR3 coding sequence is TGTGCCAGCAGCCCTACAGGGGTAGATACGCAGTATTTT. It translates to CASSPTGVDTQYF.

This clone was counted only a few times. The chain has TRBV7-2 and TRBJ2-7; 9 nucleotides align to TRBD1. The CDR3 has 15 residues. The germline gives CDR1 SGHTA, CDR2 FQGNSA. V trimming: 5 bases; J trimming: 3 bases; junction bases outside the gene matches: 8. CDR3: CASSPRGQGYYEQYF. The CDR3 nucleotides read TGTGCCAGCAGCCCGAGGGGACAGGGATACTACGAGCAGTACTTC.

This rearrangement joins TRBV7-9 to TRBJ2-1; 13 nucleotides line up with TRBD2. CDR1 is SEHNR, CDR2 FQNEAQ, per germline (reference sequence). The CDR3 runs 16 residues. The trim removed 5 bases at V and 5 bases at J, leaving 6 bases unmatched. The CDR3 DNA sequence: TGTGCCAGCAGCCCACTAGCGGGAGGGCCTAACAATGAGCAGTTCTTC. Translating gives CASSPLAGGPNNEQFF.

The J gene is TRBJ2-6, the V gene TRBV2; weak D call: TRBD2 (7 bases). Looked up from germline, CDR1 is SNHLY and CDR2 is FYNNEI. V was pared by 7 bases and J by 2 bases, with 15 bases between. This CDR3 contains 16 residues. The chain's CDR3 is CASTQRGGTGANVLTF. The CDR3 region has the DNA TGTGCCAGCACCCAAAGGGGGGGAACTGGGGCCAACGTCCTGACTTTC.

The V gene is TRBV7-9, the J gene TRBJ2-7; 7 nucleotides agree with TRBD2. J gave up 4 bases and V 1 base, and 4 bases lay outside the gene matches. Germline V gene lookup returns CDR1 SEHNR and CDR2 FQNEAQ (reference sequence). This CDR3 region has 14 residues. The CDR3 protein is CASSLGGGSYEQYF. The DNA of the CDR3 is TGTGCCAGCAGCTTAGGTGGCGGGAGTTACGAGCAGTACTTC.

The CDR3 region is CASSQGVAYGYTF. CDR3 sequence (DNA): TGTGCCAGCAGTCAAGGGGTTGCCTATGGCTACACCTTC. V and J are TRBV27 and TRBJ1-2; D might be TRBD1 (5 bases). The CDR3 contains 13 residues. Germline loops: CDR1 MNHEY, CDR2 SMNVEV (reference sequence). The V end lost 5 bases, the J end lost 4 bases, and 11 bases lay between the germline ends.

J is TRBJ1-2 and V is TRBV2, with TRBD1 matching over 8 bases. The germline CDR1 and CDR2 sequences are SNHLY and FYNNEI. The CDR3 is 14 residues long. Trimming cost V 6 bases and J 1 base; bases outside gene matches: 4. This CDR3 reads CASRAGGLNYGYTF. The CDR3 coding sequence is TGTGCCAGCAGGGCAGGGGGCCTTAACTATGGCTACACCTTC.

This chain joins TRBV19 and TRBJ2-3; 7 nucleotides agree with TRBD1. In germline, CDR1 is LNHDA, CDR2 SQIVND (reference sequence). The J segment lost 6 bases and the V segment lost 5 bases, leaving 14 bases of the junction unmatched. This CDR3 is built from 16 residues. The CDR3 sequence: CASSARQGLGSDTQYF. In DNA form, the CDR3 reads TGTGCCAGTAGTGCTCGACAGGGATTGGGGTCTGATACGCAGTATTTT. The variable domain in full, completed from reference TRBV19 and TRBJ2-3, reads DGGITQSPKYLFRKEGQNVTLSCEQNLNHDAMYWYRQDPGQGLRLIYYSQIVNDFQKGDIAEGYSVSREKKESFPLTVTSAQKNPTAFYLCASSARQGLGSDTQYFGPGTRLTVL.

The V gene is TRBV5-1, the J gene TRBJ2-7, with TRBD1 matching over 7 bases. With V trimmed by 4 bases and J by 7 bases, 11 bases remained unmatched. Germline lookup yields CDR1 SGHRS and CDR2 YFSETQ. This CDR3 comprises 14 residues. The chain's CDR3 is CASSMTGPSSEQYF. In DNA, the CDR3 is TGCGCCAGCAGCATGACAGGGCCCTCGTCTGAGCAGTACTTC.

V and J are TRBV27 and TRBJ1-4, with a weak D call TRBD1 (5 bases). The CDR3 is made up of 14 amino acids. CDR1 MNHEY and CDR2 SMNVEV come from the germline V gene (reference sequence). The V end lost 1 base, the J end lost 8 bases, and 11 bases lay between the germline ends. CDR3 region: CASSLWGGTEKLFF. The CDR3 DNA reads TGTGCCAGCAGTTTATGGGGGGGTACGGAAAAACTGTTTTTT.

The chain recombines TRBV9 with TRBJ1-5; maybe TRBD1 (5 bases). Per the germline V gene, CDR1 is SGDLS and CDR2 is YYNGEE. CDR3 length: 15 residues. With 0 bases removed from V and 4 bases from J, the gap between germline ends came to 11 bases. CDR3 sequence: CASSVADSGNQPQHF. CDR3 nucleotides: TGTGCCAGCAGCGTAGCTGACAGTGGGAATCAGCCCCAGCATTTT.

This rearrangement joins TRBV7-2 to TRBJ2-3; maybe TRBD2 (5 bases). V lost 2 bases and J 6 bases, leaving 15 bases between the germline ends. The CDR3 length is 15 residues. CDR1 SGHTA and CDR2 FQGNSA come from the germline V gene. CDR3: CASSLFGPSGDTQYF. As DNA, the CDR3 is TGTGCCAGCAGCTTATTTGGGCCGAGCGGCGATACGCAGTATTTT.